These 9 T cell receptor beta chains originate from one sample sequenced in a study of shared T cell receptors in the human thymus. Profiled with immunoSEQ multiplex PCR; TCRdb holds only in-frame clones, not every one. The sample contains almost 550,000 clones, around three quarters of which appear only once. The same data also went into a second study, on human thymus T cells.

The sequenced sample was thymocytes. The receptors come from a boy less than two years old with a congenital heart defect.

The rearrangement joins TRBV5-6 to TRBJ2-5; a weak D match, TRBD2 (6 bases). The CDR3 loop spans 16 amino acids. CDR1 and CDR2 from the germline V gene are SGHDT and YYEEEE. V was shortened by 3 bases and J by 4 bases, with 19 bases between the two germline ends. The CDR3 DNA reads as TGTGCCAGCAGCTACGCTGGGGGGAGGTTTAGAGAGACCCAGTACTTC. Its translation is CASSYAGGRFRETQYF.

J is TRBJ2-7 and V is TRBV6-5; 7 nucleotides align to TRBD1. Germline V gene data show CDR1 as MNHEY and CDR2 as SVGAGI. J was trimmed by 4 bases and V by 4 bases; bases with no gene match: 13. This CDR3 is built from 16 residues. CDR3 in amino acids: CASSSVGQEPSYEQYF. In nucleotides, the CDR3 is TGTGCCAGCAGTTCCGTCGGACAGGAACCTTCTTACGAGCAGTACTTC.

The V gene is TRBV27, the J gene TRBJ2-5, with D possibly being TRBD1 (5 bases). CDR3 size: 15 residues. Between the trimmed V and J ends, which lost 6 bases and 3 bases, there was a span of 17 bases. Germline V gives CDR1 MNHEY, CDR2 SMNVEV (reference sequence). The chain's CDR3 is CASSELMAGKETQYF. CDR3 nucleotide sequence: TGTGCCAGCAGCGAGTTGATGGCAGGGAAAGAGACCCAGTACTTC.

The genes are TRBV7-6 and TRBJ2-6; maybe TRBD1 (5 bases). V was clipped by 5 bases and J by 1 base, with 21 bases between them. In germline, CDR1 is SGHVS, CDR2 FNYEAQ. The CDR3 covers 19 residues. CDR3 loop: CASSLPGHRGISGANVLTF. The CDR3 bases are TGTGCCAGCAGCCTACCCGGACATAGAGGCATTTCTGGGGCCAACGTCCTGACTTTC.

The chain employs TRBV29-1 and TRBJ1-3; weak D call: TRBD1 (6 bases). Germline CDR1 is SQVTM and CDR2 is ANQGSEA. Trimming stripped 3 bases from V and 0 bases from J, with 9 bases between. The CDR3 loop spans 14 amino acids. CDR3 DNA: TGCAGCGTTGATAAGGACAGCTCTGGAAACACCATATATTTT. This translates into CSVDKDSSGNTIYF.

The V gene is TRBV5-6, the J gene TRBJ1-1; 8 nucleotides agree with TRBD1. The CDR3 covers 14 residues. Unmatched junction bases numbered 4, after V lost 1 base and J lost 5 bases. Germline CDR1 and CDR2: SGHDT and YYEEEE. The chain's CDR3 is CASSLSRQGTEAFF. In nucleotides, the CDR3 is TGTGCCAGCAGCTTGTCGCGACAGGGGACTGAAGCTTTCTTT.

The chain couples TRBV4-2 to TRBJ2-2, with TRBD2 matching over 11 bases. CDR3 length: 14 residues. V was clipped by 4 bases and J by 10 bases; unmatched bases: 5. Germline values: CDR1 LGHNA, CDR2 YNFKEQ. CDR3 protein: CASSLVAGGPELFF. The CDR3 bases are TGTGCCAGCAGCCTGGTAGCGGGAGGGCCGGAGCTGTTTTTT.

The genes are TRBV4-3 and TRBJ2-1; 12 bases fit TRBD2. V was clipped by 1 base and J by 2 bases; unmatched bases: 3. The length of the CDR3 is 17 residues. The germline gives CDR1 LGHNA, CDR2 YSLEER. CDR3: CASSQGASGRAYNEQFF. For the CDR3, the DNA is TGCGCCAGCAGCCAAGGGGCTAGCGGGAGGGCCTACAATGAGCAGTTCTTC.

This chain joins TRBV6-1 and TRBJ2-5; D is perhaps TRBD1 (6 bases). The J call may not be correct, given that the DNA end is closer to TRBJ2-7. CDR1 and CDR2 (germline): MNHNS, SASEGT. The CDR3 runs to 16 residues. The CDR3 bases are TGTGCCAGCAGTGCCTATGGTTCGACAGGCTCCTACGAGCAGTACTTC. It encodes CASSAYGSTGSYEQYF.